These 14 T cell receptor beta chains were all obtained from the same sample, sequenced in a study of cytotoxic CD8 clonotypes in ibrutinib-treated CLL. Here immunoSEQ multiplex PCR was the method, and the copy in TCRdb shows in-frame clones only, minus some. This table has approximately 70,000 clones, about 84% appearing once. The specimen comprised PBMCs, sampled at disease progression, from a patient treated with ibrutinib. These receptors all stem from a human donor with chronic lymphocytic leukemia.

The chain uses TRBV6-5 and TRBJ2-7; 7 nucleotides line up with TRBD1. The CDR3 is made up of 14 amino acids. The germline CDR1 and CDR2 sequences are MNHEY and SVGAGI. V lost 7 bases and J lost 4; bases outside the gene matches: 10. The CDR3 region has the DNA TGTGCCAGCAACAGACAGGGCTCAAGGTACGAGCAGTACTTC. It yields the protein CASNRQGSRYEQYF.

The chain has TRBV7-9 and TRBJ2-1; 13 nucleotides agree with TRBD2. The CDR3 has 16 residues. Germline V gives CDR1 SEHNR, CDR2 FQNEAQ (reference sequence). The ends lost 4 bases at V and 4 bases at J; junction bases unmatched: 4. The CDR3 is CASSSGTSGIYNEQFF. CDR3 DNA: TGTGCCAGCAGCTCCGGGACTAGCGGGATATACAATGAGCAGTTCTTC.

This chain joins TRBV2 and TRBJ2-4, with a possible D match to TRBD1 (5 bases). Trimming removed 7 bases from V and 1 base from J, with 17 bases in between. Germline values: CDR1 SNHLY, CDR2 FYNNEI. The CDR3 runs to 16 residues. The DNA for the CDR3 is TGTGCCAGCAACTCCCAGGGTGGGATGGCCAAAAACATTCAGTACTTC. Translated, it gives CASNSQGGMAKNIQYF.

This chain joins TRBV6-1 and TRBJ1-2; unclear D gene. The CDR3 contains 13 residues. Germline lookup yields CDR1 MNHNS and CDR2 SASEGT. Deletions cut 6 bases from V and 4 bases from J, with 12 bases between. The CDR3 loop reads CASRLLGSYGYTF. CDR3 nucleotide sequence: TGTGCCAGCAGACTCTTGGGCAGCTATGGCTACACCTTC.

This chain connects TRBV11-2 to TRBJ2-7; D may be TRBD2 (6 bases). V gave up 5 bases and J gave up 4 bases, with 15 bases separating them. Germline lookup yields CDR1 SGHAT and CDR2 FQNNGV. The CDR3 is 14 residues long. CDR3: CASSPRRVSYEQYF. For the CDR3, the DNA is TGTGCCAGCAGCCCCAGGAGGGTGTCTTACGAGCAGTACTTC.

This chain links TRBV18 with TRBJ2-7, with unresolved D. Germline CDR1 is KGHSH and CDR2 is LQKENI. This CDR3 has 14 residues. Trimming took off 0 bases at V and 3 bases at J, with 9 bases between the two ends. In DNA, the CDR3 is TGTGCCAGCTCACCACCGACGACGAACTACGAGCAGTACTTC. Protein product: CASSPPTTNYEQYF.

This clone was seen a few times. The chain is built from TRBV7-2 and TRBJ1-2, with D possibly matching TRBD1 (5 bases). The V gene lost 1 base and the J gene lost 4 bases, with 10 bases spanning the gap. Germline V lookup: CDR1 SGHTA, CDR2 FQGNSA. This CDR3 is built from 14 residues. DNA of the CDR3: TGTGCCAGCAGCTTAGGTGGGGGATTCTATGGCTACACCTTC. Amino acid sequence: CASSLGGGFYGYTF.

The V and J genes are TRBV13 and TRBJ2-5; possible D gene TRBD1, 5 bases. V shed 0 bases and J shed 4 bases, with 6 bases lying between them. This CDR3 contains 13 residues. Germline CDR1 is PRHDT and CDR2 is FYEKMQ (reference sequence). The DNA of the CDR3 is TGTGCCAGCAGCTTAGGCAGGGTAGAGACCCAGTACTTC. Its protein product is CASSLGRVETQYF.

This clone has just one count. The chain has TRBV5-1 and TRBJ2-7, with TRBD1 matching over 8 bases. CDR1 and CDR2 (germline): SGHRS, YFSETQ. The CDR3 totals 15 residues. The V and J ends lost 1 base and 4 bases, in that order; junction bases with no gene match: 7. DNA for the CDR3: TGCGCCAGCAGCTTGAGGGCAGGGGGCGGGTACGAGCAGTACTTC. This codes for CASSLRAGGGYEQYF.

The chain couples TRBV10-3 to TRBJ2-7; 12 nucleotides align to TRBD2. This CDR3 spans 14 amino acids. Per germline, CDR1 ENHRY and CDR2 SYGVKD. Trimming at V came to 6 bases and at J to 4 bases, leaving 4 bases not matched to a gene. In DNA, the CDR3 is TGTGCCATCAGGCTAGGACTAGCGGGATACGAGCAGTACTTC. This encodes CAIRLGLAGYEQYF.

This clone has a handful of counts. The rearrangement joins TRBV28 to TRBJ1-3, with D maybe TRBD1 (5 bases). V gave up 3 bases and J gave up 4 bases, with 10 bases separating them. The CDR3 totals 14 residues. Germline values: CDR1 MDHEN, CDR2 SYDVKM. The DNA of the CDR3 is TGTGCCAGCAGTTTGGCCGCAGGGGGAAACACCATATATTTT. It is translated as CASSLAAGGNTIYF.

The chain recombines TRBV5-5 with TRBJ1-1; D is possibly TRBD1 (6 bases). Germline CDR1 is SGHKS and CDR2 is YYEKEE (reference sequence). This CDR3 is 15 amino acids long. V lost 0 bases and J lost 0, with 9 bases in between. CDR3 protein: CASSLVAGVNTEAFF. CDR3 DNA: TGTGCCAGCAGCTTGGTGGCAGGGGTGAACACTGAAGCTTTCTTT. The full variable domain, its missing parts supplied by reference TRBV5-5 and TRBJ1-1, is DAGVTQSPTHLIKTRGQQVTLRCSPISGHKSVSWYQQVLGQGPQFIFQYYEKEERGRGNFPDRFSARQFPNYSSELNVNALLLGDSALYLCASSLVAGVNTEAFFGQGTRLTVV.

This clone is a singleton in its sample. This sequence joins TRBV2 and TRBJ2-7; D is undetermined. This CDR3 is 11 amino acids long. Germline V lookup: CDR1 SNHLY, CDR2 FYNNEI. V shed 7 bases and J shed 7 bases, with 11 bases lying between them. CDR3 loop: CASTPLLEQYF. DNA for the CDR3: TGTGCCAGCACCCCTCTCTTAGAGCAGTACTTC.

V is TRBV7-8 and J is TRBJ2-5; 9 nucleotides match TRBD1. There are 14 residues in the CDR3. CDR1 SGHVS and CDR2 FQNEAQ come from the germline V gene. V shed 0 bases, J shed 7 bases, and the junction held 3 bases outside the gene matches. The DNA for the CDR3 is TGTGCCAGCAGCTTAGCGCTACAGGGGGCGACCCAGTACTTC. It specifies CASSLALQGATQYF.